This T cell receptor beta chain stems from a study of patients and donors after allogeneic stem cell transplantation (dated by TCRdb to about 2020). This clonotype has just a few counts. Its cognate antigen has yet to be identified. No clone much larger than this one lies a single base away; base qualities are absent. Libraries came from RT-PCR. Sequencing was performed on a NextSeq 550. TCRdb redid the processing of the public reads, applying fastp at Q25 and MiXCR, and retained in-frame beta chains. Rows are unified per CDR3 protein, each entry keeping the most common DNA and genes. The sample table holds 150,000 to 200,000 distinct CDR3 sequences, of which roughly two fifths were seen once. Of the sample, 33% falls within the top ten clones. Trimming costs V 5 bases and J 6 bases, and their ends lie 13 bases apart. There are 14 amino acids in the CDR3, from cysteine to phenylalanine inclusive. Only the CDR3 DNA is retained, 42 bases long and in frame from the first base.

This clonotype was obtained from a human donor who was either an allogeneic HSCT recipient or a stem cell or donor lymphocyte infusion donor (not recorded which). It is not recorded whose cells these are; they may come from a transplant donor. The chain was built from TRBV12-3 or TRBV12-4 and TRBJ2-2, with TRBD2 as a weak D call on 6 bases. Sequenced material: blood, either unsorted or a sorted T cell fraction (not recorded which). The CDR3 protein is CASSPGGVSGELFF. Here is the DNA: TGTGCCAGCAGTCCCGGCGGGGTATCCGGGGAGCTGTTTTTT.